This T cell receptor (beta chain) was sequenced in a study of shared clonotypes between healthy human individuals. Each cell subset's genomic DNA was divided evenly among several immunoSEQ plates. Using immunoSEQ multiplex PCR, the repertoire was profiled, and TCRdb retains in-frame clones only, with some absent. The sample yields about 1.9 million clones, 85% to 95% seen once. CD8 cells classed as naive were CD45RO-negative and positively selected for CCR7, excluding terminally differentiated effector memory CD45RA+ cells. The V end was cut by 10 bases, the J end by 1 base, with 16 bases between. Germline V gene sequence: CDR1 ENHRY, CDR2 SYGVKD. The CDR3 loop spans 14 amino acids.

The genes are TRBV10-3 and TRBJ1-1; D is possibly TRBD1 (5 bases). The TCR originated in a man in his late teens or twenties in good health. Some clones in this sample may be carry-over from other donors' samples. Material: naive CD8+ T cells from PBMCs. CDR3 bases: TGTGCCACCGGGGGGAGAGGGGAGAACACTGAAGCTTTCTTT. Residues: CATGGRGENTEAFF.